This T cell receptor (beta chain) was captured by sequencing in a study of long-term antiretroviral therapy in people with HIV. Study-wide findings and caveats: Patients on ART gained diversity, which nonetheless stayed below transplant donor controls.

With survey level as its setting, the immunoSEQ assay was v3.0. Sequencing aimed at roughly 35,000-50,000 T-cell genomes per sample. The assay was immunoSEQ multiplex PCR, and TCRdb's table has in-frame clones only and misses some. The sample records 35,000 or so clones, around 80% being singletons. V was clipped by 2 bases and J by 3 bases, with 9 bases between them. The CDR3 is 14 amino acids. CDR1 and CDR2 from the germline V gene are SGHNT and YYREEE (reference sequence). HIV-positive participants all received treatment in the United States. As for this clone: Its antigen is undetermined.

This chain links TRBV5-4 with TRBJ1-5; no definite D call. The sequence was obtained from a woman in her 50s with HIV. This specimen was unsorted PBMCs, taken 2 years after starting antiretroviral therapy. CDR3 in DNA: TGTGCCAGCAGCTTAGGGATAGACAATCAGCCCCAGCATTTT. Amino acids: CASSLGIDNQPQHF.